This TCR beta chain appears in the sequencing data of a study of T cell responses to AZD1222 COVID-19 vaccine. Repertoires were generated with immunoSEQ multiplex PCR, while TCRdb's copy carries only in-frame clones and drops some. The profile shows 200,000 or so clones, approximately 92% of them singletons. Comment on this clone: Its specificity is unknown.

Findings and caveats of the study: There were repertoire samples only from the period after the peak T cell response. Nearly half of spike-specific TCRs reportedly target variant regions that are unmutated in the B.1.351 and B.1.1.7 variants. At study baseline, merely six AZD1222 recipients were seropositive. Mapped onto spike, vaccine-associated CD4 TCRs spanned it and were dominant at 160-218 and 743-854.

The CDR3 totals 16 residues. With V trimmed by 0 bases and J by 5 bases, 6 bases remained unmatched. Germline-derived CDR1 and CDR2 are LGHNT and FRNRAP. This receptor was obtained from an adult in good health. The specimen was peripheral blood, collected on day 0 of AZD1222 vaccination. The genes are TRBV12-5 and TRBJ1-5; TRBD1 matches at 8 bases. For the CDR3, the DNA is TGTGCTAGTGGTTTGGTATTAGGACAGGGTCATCAGCCCCAGCATTTT. The encoded protein is CASGLVLGQGHQPQHF.